The sequence of this T cell receptor (beta chain) was determined in a study of stem cell transplantation in POMP-related autoinflammatory disease. Study overall: Pre-transplant patients had naive-skewed CD4+ T cells and few CD8+ T cells. Overall study findings and caveats: In patients with PRAID, every analyzed T-cell subset tended to show lower diversity and higher clonality. In PRAID patients, the number of distinct TRB V-J gene pairings was restricted.

Germline-derived CDR1 and CDR2 are MNHNS and SASEGT. V lost 3 bases and J lost 12, with 15 bases in between. The CDR3 contains 13 residues. Measured with immunoSEQ multiplex PCR; TCRdb has only the in-frame clones, and not every one. Among approximately 11,000 clones listed, around nine tenths were seen once. With regard to this clone: Its target is not known.

This specimen was CD8+ T cells from PBMCs, taken before stem cell transplantation. This TCR was recovered from a human donor with POMP-related autoinflammation and immune dysregulation (PRAID). This chain uses TRBV6-1 with TRBJ2-1; possibly TRBD2 for D (5 bases). The CDR3 nucleotides read TGTGCCAGCAGTGACTGGACTTCTGTTTGGCAGTTCTTC. Residues: CASSDWTSVWQFF.